These T cell receptor beta chains were read from a single sample in a study of blood T cell repertoires in COVID-19. The protocol was immunoSEQ multiplex PCR, while the TCRdb copy is restricted to in-frame clones and leaves out a portion. The table has a few hundred thousand clones, 75% to 90% seen once. The source material was PBMCs or T cells enriched from blood (not recorded which). All receptors derive from a man younger than 40 who had recovered from COVID-19. Each CDR3 is given with its conserved first and last residue. D genes are given only for firm matches.

d_call cdr3_length v_call cdr3_aa
TRBD2 16 TRBV11-3 CASSTGTSGPQETQYF
- 12 TRBV28 CAIKTSGYGYTF
- 15 TRBV4-1 CASSRSGSVPDTQYF
- 16 TRBV23-1 CASIATGLWDNQPQHF
- 19 TRBV27 CASSPYLEGVASGANVLTF
- 12 TRBV11-2 CASSSEPGLQHF
TRBD2 14 TRBV11-2 CASSQGLAVNEQFF
TRBD2 14 TRBV5-1 CASSFTSGQETQYF
TRBD2 15 TRBV10-1 CASSVKRELWNTQYF
- 14 TRBV6-5 CASSNQGGNTEAFF
TRBD1 14 TRBV3-1/TRBV3-2 CASSPGQRNTEAFF
- 14 TRBV7-2 CASSFRTGDQPQHF
TRBD2 20 TRBV4-1 CASSQDFIVGLAGIPYEQYF
- 11 TRBV11-2 CASSLAVQQFF
TRBD1 18 TRBV27 CASSPLTPQGAESSPLHF
- 14 TRBV9 CASSATRLTDTQYF
- 13 TRBV5-1 CASSLVSTGELFF
TRBD1 15 TRBV18 CASSRGTGTNSPLHF
TRBD1 14 TRBV4-1 CASSQVDRDTEAFF
- 14 TRBV28 CASSLGGAHTEAFF
- 14 TRBV7-2 CASSSTGSGNTIYF
- 15 TRBV4-1 CASRASRGGTETQYF
TRBD2 18 TRBV5-1 CASSPLGPAGKITGELFF
TRBD2 15 TRBV9 CASSVAGLALHEQFF
- 13 TRBV12-3/TRBV12-4 CASSTDRRTPQHF
TRBD1 16 TRBV5-4 CASSLGGTGPNYGYTF
TRBD2 16 TRBV5-1 CASSLVLAGGQETQYF
- 11 TRBV29-1 CSGQGSYGYTF
TRBD1 16 TRBV5-1 CASSLRPGQGANEQFF
TRBD1 14 TRBV28 CASRRQGGDGELFF
TRBD1 16 TRBV28 CASSPTGTGIPETQYF
TRBD1 15 TRBV28 CASSSGQGGLNGYTF
TRBD1 15 TRBV19 CASSITGTGSYGYTF
- 16 TRBV7-8 CASSLGSGVMNTEAFF
TRBD1 14 TRBV28 CASSLPQGNQPQHF
- 16 TRBV28 CASSLSSRLSNQPQHF
- 13 TRBV7-6 CASSPGHTYGYTF
- 13 TRBV28 CASKKGDQETQYF
- 14 TRBV3-1/TRBV3-2 CASSLSQGQYEQYF
TRBD1 14 TRBV19 CASSGTGTLYGYTF
TRBD1 15 TRBV3-1/TRBV3-2 CASSLQGSRTDTQYF
TRBD2 15 TRBV9 CASSVSGGTYNEQFF
- 15 TRBV28 CASSLPSVTWDEQFF
- 14 TRBV18 CASSPPYSREKLFF
- 16 TRBV28 CASSSLWGDSGNTIYF
- 15 TRBV18 CASSPTQTSGGEQFF
TRBD1 14 TRBV7-2 CASSPRTGGTEAFF